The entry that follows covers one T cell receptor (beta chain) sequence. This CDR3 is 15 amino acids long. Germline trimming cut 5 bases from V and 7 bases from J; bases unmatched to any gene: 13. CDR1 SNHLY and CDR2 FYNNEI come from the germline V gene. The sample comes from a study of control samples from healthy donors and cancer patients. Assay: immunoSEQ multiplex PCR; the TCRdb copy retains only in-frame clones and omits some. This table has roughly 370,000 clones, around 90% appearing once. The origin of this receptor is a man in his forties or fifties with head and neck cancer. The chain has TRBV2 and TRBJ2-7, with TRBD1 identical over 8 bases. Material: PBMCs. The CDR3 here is CASSLRVGQGREQYF. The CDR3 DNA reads TGTGCCAGCAGTCTCAGGGTCGGACAGGGACGGGAGCAGTACTTC.